This T cell receptor (beta chain) was identified in a study of blood T cell repertoires in COVID-19. Turning to the study itself: Samples of COVID-19 (acute and convalescent) were obtained from the United States, Italy and Spain. The analysed material was cDNA or gDNA that came from T cells, B-cell-depleted T cells, or PBMCs.

Authors' analysis steps: Using reference gene primer amplification, nucleated cell counts were estimated. Data came from immunoSEQ multiplex PCR; TCRdb stores just in-frame clones and leaves some out. V and J calls plus clone size are reproduced from that table; the DNA served to infer D and trimming. Among 300,000 to 450,000 clones listed, about 89% were seen once. V lost 4 bases, J lost 0 bases, and 10 bases lay in between. This CDR3 comprises 14 residues. Germline V gene data show CDR1 as LNHDA and CDR2 as SQIVND (reference sequence). While infection was still active, Seattle patients were enrolled and then followed longitudinally.

Input material: peripheral blood. The chain has TRBV19 and TRBJ2-7; a weak D match, TRBD1 (6 bases). This TCR was recovered from a woman in her 30s with COVID-19, enrolled during active disease. The CDR3 nucleotides read TGTGCCAGTAGTACAACAGGGACCTCCTACGAGCAGTACTTC. Translated, it gives CASSTTGTSYEQYF.